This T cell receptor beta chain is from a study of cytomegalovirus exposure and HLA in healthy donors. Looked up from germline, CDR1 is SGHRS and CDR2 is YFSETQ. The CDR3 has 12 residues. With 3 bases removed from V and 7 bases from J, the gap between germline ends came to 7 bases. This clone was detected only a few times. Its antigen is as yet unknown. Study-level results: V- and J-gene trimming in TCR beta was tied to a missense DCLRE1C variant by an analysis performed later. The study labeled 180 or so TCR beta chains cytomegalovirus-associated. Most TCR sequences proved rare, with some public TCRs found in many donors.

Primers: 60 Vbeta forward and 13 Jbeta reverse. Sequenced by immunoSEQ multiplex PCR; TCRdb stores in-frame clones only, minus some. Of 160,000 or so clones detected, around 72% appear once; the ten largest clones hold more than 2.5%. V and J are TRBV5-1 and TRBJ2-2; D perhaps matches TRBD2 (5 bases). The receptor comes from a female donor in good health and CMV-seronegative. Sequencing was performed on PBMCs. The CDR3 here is CASSSEVGELFF. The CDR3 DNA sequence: TGCGCCAGCAGCTCGGAGGTCGGGGAGCTGTTTTTT.